This T cell receptor beta chain was identified in a study of blood T cell repertoires in COVID-19. Background on the study: The cDNA or gDNA used as material had been derived from T cells, B-cell-depleted T cells, or PBMCs.

Original processing notes: Using reference gene primer amplification, nucleated cell counts were estimated. TCRdb keeps only in-frame clones here, not all; method: immunoSEQ multiplex PCR. V and J calls and clone size are given by that table; D and trimming were obtained from the DNA. Among just over 35,000 clones listed, 87% were seen once. The trim removed 5 bases at V and 4 bases at J, leaving 10 bases unmatched. The CDR3 totals 15 residues. In germline, CDR1 is MNHEY, CDR2 SMNVEV (reference sequence). Sequencing used peripheral blood. The receptor's source is a man in his sixties with acute or convalescent COVID-19. The gene calls are TRBV27 and TRBJ2-5, with TRBD1 identical over 7 bases. CDR3 sequence: CASSVILGGLETQYF. The CDR3 nucleotides are TGTGCCAGCAGTGTCATTTTAGGGGGCTTAGAGACCCAGTACTTC.